Described below is a single T cell receptor (beta chain) sequence and its context. No antigen is known for it. Profiled with immunoSEQ multiplex PCR; TCRdb holds only in-frame clones, not every one. Among 85,000 to 120,000 clones listed, less than 95% were seen once. Trimming cost V 1 base and J 4 bases; bases outside gene matches: 5. The CDR3 has 16 amino acids. In germline, CDR1 is MGHRA, CDR2 YSYEKL. This entry belongs to a study of cytomegalovirus exposure and HLA in healthy donors. Overall study: The use of the same platform for the roughly 120 validation repertoires and the roughly 730 first-cohort repertoires was reported by a later analysis.

Findings and limits, study-wide: According to reports, the classifier identified cytomegalovirus status with high specificity and sensitivity. There were 150 to 200 TCR beta chains listed as cytomegalovirus-associated.

The sample taken for sequencing was PBMCs. This TCR was sampled from a woman aged 18-29 years in good health and CMV-seronegative. The chain carries TRBV4-1 and TRBJ2-7; 12 bases align to TRBD2. The CDR3 loop is CASSQAGTSGRYEQYF. Here the CDR3 DNA reads TGCGCCAGCAGCCAAGCCGGGACTAGCGGGCGTTACGAGCAGTACTTC.